This T cell receptor beta chain is drawn from a study of PD-1 blockade in classical Hodgkin lymphoma. Study-wide background: Nivolumab was given intravenously to patients at 3 mg/kg every 2 weeks. Study-level findings and limits: Patients with a complete response exhibited baseline diversity comparable to newly diagnosed patients. Newly diagnosed patients were reported to start with lower TCR diversity than healthy donors.

In every patient, relapse followed autologous stem cell transplantation, while exposure to brentuximab vedotin differed. Complete response, partial response or progressive disease was recorded as best response. As regards this clone: The antigen remains unidentified.

The CDR3 is 17 amino acids. CDR1 LGHNA and CDR2 YSLEER come from the germline V gene. The V end lost 3 bases, the J end lost 10 bases, and 24 bases lay between the germline ends. Produced via immunoSEQ multiplex PCR; TCRdb's table is partial and in-frame only. Among approximately 80,000 clones, approximately 88% were seen once, and the ten largest hold roughly a fifth. This sequence originates from a human donor with classical Hodgkin lymphoma. Material: peripheral blood mononuclear cells (PBMCs), obtained at baseline. The rearrangement uses TRBV4-3 and TRBJ1-4, with D perhaps TRBD1 (5 bases). Written as DNA, the CDR3 is TGCGCCAGCAGCCATGGGTCTGACGGGGGGAGGTTAGGAAAACTGTTTTTT. This gives the protein CASSHGSDGGRLGKLFF.